This TCR beta chain derives from a study of cytomegalovirus exposure and HLA in healthy donors. While unrecorded immune exposures were likely, the donors were nominally healthy when sampled. Germline values: CDR1 KGHSH, CDR2 LQKENI. This CDR3 comprises 20 residues. With V trimmed by 3 bases and J by 0 bases, 8 bases remained unmatched. Regarding this clone: Antigen unknown.

Findings and limits, study-wide: Specificity of a few CMV-associated chains for CMV antigens was verified in vitro. The listing of roughly 160 TCR beta chains classed them as cytomegalovirus-associated.

Primers for the PCR totalled 60 Vbeta and 13 Jbeta. Sequencing was performed with immunoSEQ multiplex PCR; in TCRdb, only in-frame clones are kept and a portion is missing. The data contain 150,000 to 200,000 clones, more than 60% of them singletons. The genes are TRBV18 and TRBJ2-1, with 16 positions matching TRBD2. Sample: PBMCs. This receptor was taken from a middle-aged woman in good health and CMV-seropositive. The CDR3: CASSPRGTSGRGSSYNEQFF. The CDR3 region has the DNA TGTGCCAGCTCACCCCGTGGGACTAGCGGGAGGGGGAGCTCCTACAATGAGCAGTTCTTC.